This T cell receptor (beta chain) derives from a study of T cells in Graves' hyperthyroidism and ophthalmopathy. Amplified TCR beta CDR3 regions came from RNA transcripts. RT-PCR in the first round (using the HTBI primer set) targeted the TCR CDR3. TCRdb independently ran MiXCR on the multiplex PCR reads; one entry per CDR3 protein. Among hundreds of thousands of distinct CDR3 sequences listed, approximately 18% were seen once. The length of the CDR3 is 17 residues. CDR1 is SGHVS, CDR2 FQNEAQ, per germline. Trimming cost V 0 bases and J 0 bases; bases outside gene matches: 2. The chain combines TRBV7-8 with TRBJ2-6; 7 bases fit TRBD1. The source material was blood. This TCR was sampled from a woman aged 50 to 60 with Graves' hyperthyroidism that later progressed to Graves' ophthalmopathy. CDR3 coding DNA: TGTGCCAGCAGCTTAGCGGGACAGTACTCTGGGGCCAACGTCCTGACTTTC. Protein product: CASSLAGQYSGANVLTF.